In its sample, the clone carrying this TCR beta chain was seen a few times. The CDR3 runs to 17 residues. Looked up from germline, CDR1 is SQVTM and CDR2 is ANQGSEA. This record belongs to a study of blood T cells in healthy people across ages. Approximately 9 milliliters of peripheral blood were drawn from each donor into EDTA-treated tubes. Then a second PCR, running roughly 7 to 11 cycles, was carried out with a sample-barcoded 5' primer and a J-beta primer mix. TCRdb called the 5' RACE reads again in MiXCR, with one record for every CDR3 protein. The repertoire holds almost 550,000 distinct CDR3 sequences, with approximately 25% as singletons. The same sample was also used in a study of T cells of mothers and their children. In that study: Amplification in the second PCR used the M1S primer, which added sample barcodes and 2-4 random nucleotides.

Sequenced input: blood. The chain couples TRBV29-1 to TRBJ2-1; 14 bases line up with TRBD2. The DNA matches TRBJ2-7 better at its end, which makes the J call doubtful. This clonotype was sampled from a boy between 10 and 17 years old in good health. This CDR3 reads CSVGGTSGRLGSYEQYF. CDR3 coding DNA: TGCAGCGTTGGAGGGACTAGCGGGAGACTAGGCTCCTACGAGCAGTACTTC.